The clone carrying this TCR beta chain occurred a few times. Its antigen is undetermined. This entry comes from a study of identical twins. Points from the study as a whole: With abundant cord blood beta clonotypes, insertions were fewer; memory repertoires showed no such pattern.

A universal primer site was incorporated via template switching, and the cDNA contained unique molecular identifiers. TCRdb independently ran MiXCR on the 5' RACE reads; one entry per CDR3 protein. The sample holds approximately 690,000 distinct CDR3 sequences, less than 7% seen once. V dropped 1 base and J dropped 3; count of bases not matched to a gene: 9. This CDR3 has 18 residues. The source material was naive T cells sorted from blood. The receptor's source is a man between 18 and 35 years old in good health. The chain employs TRBV12-3 or TRBV12-4 and TRBJ2-1; 10 nucleotides match TRBD2. For the CDR3, the DNA is TGTGCCAGCAGTTTAGAGGGAAGACTAGCGGGCTTCTACAATGAGCAGTTCTTC. Its protein product is CASSLEGRLAGFYNEQFF.